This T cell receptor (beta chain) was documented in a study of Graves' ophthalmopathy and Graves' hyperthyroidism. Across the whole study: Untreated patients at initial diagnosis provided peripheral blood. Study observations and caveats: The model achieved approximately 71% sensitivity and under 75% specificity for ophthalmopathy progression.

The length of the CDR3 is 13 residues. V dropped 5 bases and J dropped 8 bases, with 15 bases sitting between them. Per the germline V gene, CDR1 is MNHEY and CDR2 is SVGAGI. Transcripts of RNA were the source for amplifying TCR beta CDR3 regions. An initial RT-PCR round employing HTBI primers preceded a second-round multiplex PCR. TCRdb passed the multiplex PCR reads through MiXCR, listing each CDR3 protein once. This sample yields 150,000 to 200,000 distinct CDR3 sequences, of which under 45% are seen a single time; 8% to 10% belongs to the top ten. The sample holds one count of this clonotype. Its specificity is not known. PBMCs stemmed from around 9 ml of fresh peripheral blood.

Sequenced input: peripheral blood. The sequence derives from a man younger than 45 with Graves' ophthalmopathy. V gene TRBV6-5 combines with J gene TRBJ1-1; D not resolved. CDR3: CASSNRQNKEAFF. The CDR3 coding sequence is TGTGCCAGCAGTAACAGACAAAACAAGGAAGCTTTCTTT.